This T cell receptor (beta chain) comes out of a study of human T cells and chemical hapten exposure. Overall study context: Scalp application of diphenylcyclopropenone was performed weekly in patients across the entire roughly 24-week study. TCR yields per sample varied mostly from small pooled library volume differences. Study results and limitations: Compared with pre-sensitization or healthy control sets, expanded TCRs clustered more.

Per the original methods: The median was 95,638 TCRs per sample, ranging about 20,000 to 690,600. MiXCR was run by TCRdb on the RACE reads, yielding one entry per CDR3 protein. None of the V and J calls come from the authors' own analysis; TCRdb made them. The table includes fewer than 300,000 distinct CDR3 sequences, 7.7% detected once. A remark on this clonotype: Its specificity is not known.

Specified time point: pre-sensitization, week 0. The treatment denotes: therapeutic diphenylcyclopropenone sensitization with weekly scalp DPC. The sequence was collected from a man younger than 35 with alopecia areata. Some clones in this sample may be carry-over from other donors' samples. The input for sequencing was whole blood, taken in connection with sensitization to the hapten diphenylcyclopropenone (DPC).

The CDR3 nucleotides read TGTGCCAGCAGGGGTGACAATCAGCCCCAGCATTTT. Its protein product is CASRGDNQPQHF. V and J are TRBV6-2 or TRBV6-3 and TRBJ1-5; the D is unclear. V dropped 6 bases and J dropped 3 bases, with 6 bases sitting between them. The length of the CDR3 is 12 residues. The germline V gene has CDR1 MNHEY and CDR2 SVGEGT.